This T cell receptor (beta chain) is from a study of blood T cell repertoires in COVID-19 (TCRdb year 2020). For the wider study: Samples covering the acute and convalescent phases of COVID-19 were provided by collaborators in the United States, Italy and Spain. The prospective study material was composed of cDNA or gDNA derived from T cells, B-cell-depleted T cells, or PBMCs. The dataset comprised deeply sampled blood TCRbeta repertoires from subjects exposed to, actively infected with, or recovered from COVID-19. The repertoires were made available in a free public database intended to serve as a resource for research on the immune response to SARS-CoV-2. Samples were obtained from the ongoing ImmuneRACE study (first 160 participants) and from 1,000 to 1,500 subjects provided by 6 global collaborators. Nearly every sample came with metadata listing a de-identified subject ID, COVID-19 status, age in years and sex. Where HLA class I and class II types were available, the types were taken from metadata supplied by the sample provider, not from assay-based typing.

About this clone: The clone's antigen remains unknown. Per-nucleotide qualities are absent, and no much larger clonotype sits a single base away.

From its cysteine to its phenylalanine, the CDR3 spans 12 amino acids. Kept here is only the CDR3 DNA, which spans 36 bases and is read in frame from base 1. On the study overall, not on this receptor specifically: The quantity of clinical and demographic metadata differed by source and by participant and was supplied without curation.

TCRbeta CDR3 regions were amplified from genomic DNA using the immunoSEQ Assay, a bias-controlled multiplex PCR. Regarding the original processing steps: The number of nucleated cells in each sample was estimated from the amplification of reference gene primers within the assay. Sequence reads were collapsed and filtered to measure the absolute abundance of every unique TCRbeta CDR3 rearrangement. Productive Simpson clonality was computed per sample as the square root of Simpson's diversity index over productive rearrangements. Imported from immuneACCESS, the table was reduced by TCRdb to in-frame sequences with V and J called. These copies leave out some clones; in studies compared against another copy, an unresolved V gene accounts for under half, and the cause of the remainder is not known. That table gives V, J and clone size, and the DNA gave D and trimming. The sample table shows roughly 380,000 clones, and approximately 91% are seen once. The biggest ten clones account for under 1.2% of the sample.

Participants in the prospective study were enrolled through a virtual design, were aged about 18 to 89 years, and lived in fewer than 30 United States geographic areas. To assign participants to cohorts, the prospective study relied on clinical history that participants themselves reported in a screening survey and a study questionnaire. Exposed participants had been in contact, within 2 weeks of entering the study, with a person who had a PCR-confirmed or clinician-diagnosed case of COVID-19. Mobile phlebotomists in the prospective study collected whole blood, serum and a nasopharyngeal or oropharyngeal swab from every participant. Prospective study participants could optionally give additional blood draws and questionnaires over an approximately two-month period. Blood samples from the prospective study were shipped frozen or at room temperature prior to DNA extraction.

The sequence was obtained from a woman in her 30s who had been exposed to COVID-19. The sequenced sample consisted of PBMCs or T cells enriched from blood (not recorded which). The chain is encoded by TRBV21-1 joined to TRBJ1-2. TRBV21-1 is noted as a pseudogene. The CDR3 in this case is CASSKVVRGYTF. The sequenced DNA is TGTGCCAGCAGCAAAGTCGTCCGTGGCTACACCTTC.